This T cell receptor beta chain was identified in a study of blood T cell repertoires in COVID-19. Overall study context: Specimens from acute and convalescent COVID-19 originated in the United States, Italy and Spain. Sources were T cells, B-cell-depleted T cells, or PBMCs; the material itself was cDNA or gDNA.

V shed 7 bases and J shed 3 bases, with 19 bases lying between them. Germline V CDR1 and CDR2: SGHRS, YFSETQ. CDR3 length equals 15 residues. Generated by immunoSEQ multiplex PCR, the TCRdb table keeps only in-frame clones and is missing some. The sample records 150,000 to 180,000 clones, over 60% being singletons. The V gene is TRBV5-1, the J gene TRBJ1-2, with D maybe TRBD1 (6 bases). The receptor's source is a man older than 75 with acute or convalescent COVID-19. Input material: peripheral blood. This CDR3 is CASSVNRVKDYGYTF. CDR3 bases: TGCGCCAGCTCGGTCAACAGGGTTAAGGACTATGGCTACACCTTC.